The 8 T cell receptor beta chains presented below share a single source sample, sequenced in a study of vaccination effects on CD4 cells after COVID-19. The repertoire was sequenced with immunoSEQ multiplex PCR; TCRdb's copy has only in-frame clones and lacks some. Of tens of thousands of clones listed, 65% to 85% are singletons. Within the ViraFEST assay, antigen-specific CD4+ T cells underwent expansion with viral peptide pools prior to sequencing. The authors isolated CD4+ T cells after around 11 days of culture. Absence of prior SARS-CoV-2 infection characterized the vaccine recipients, who showed negative nucleocapsid antibodies. These receptors' antigens are unknown. This material consisted of CD4+ T cells from PBMCs cultured with HCoV-NL63 spike peptides, taken before COVID-19 vaccination. All receptors come from a human donor who received a COVID-19 vaccine.

The DNA of the CDR3 is TGCGCCAGCAGCCCTGGGGTCCCCACTAATGAAAAACTGTTTTTT. It specifies CASSPGVPTNEKLFF. This sequence joins TRBV5-1 and TRBJ1-4, with D uncertain. V was cut by 4 bases and J by 2 bases, with 12 bases left in between. CDR1 SGHRS and CDR2 YFSETQ come from the germline V gene. CDR3 length: 15 residues.

This clone was counted once. J is TRBJ2-7 and V is TRBV27; TRBD1 agrees at 7 bases. The germline gives CDR1 MNHEY, CDR2 SMNVEV (reference sequence). J was trimmed by 2 bases and V by 5 bases; bases with no gene match: 6. The CDR3 is 14 residues long. CDR3 sequence reads: CASSADRPPYEQYV. DNA for the CDR3: TGTGCCAGCAGTGCGGACAGGCCCCCCTACGAGCAGTACGTC.

The V call is TRBV5-1, the J call TRBJ1-2, with a weak D call TRBD1 (5 bases). V lost 0 bases to trimming and J lost 2 bases, with 14 bases between them. CDR1 and CDR2 from the germline V gene are SGHRS and YFSETQ. CDR3 length equals 16 residues. As DNA, the CDR3 is TGCGCCAGCAGCTTGGGCCCCTCAACAGGAAACTATGGCTACACCTTC. Protein sequence: CASSLGPSTGNYGYTF.

The chain couples TRBV5-4 to TRBJ2-3; D could derive from TRBD1 or TRBD2 (6 bases each). CDR3 length: 14 amino acids. The V end was cut by 1 base, the J end by 1 base, with 7 bases between. Germline V gene sequence: CDR1 SGHNT, CDR2 YYREEE (reference sequence). The CDR3 reads CASSLRGGTDTQYF. The CDR3 nucleotides are TGTGCCAGCAGCTTGAGGGGGGGCACAGATACGCAGTATTTT.

The rearrangement links TRBV28 to TRBJ1-4; D may be TRBD1 (6 bases). This CDR3 has 13 amino acids. The V end lost 8 bases, the J end lost 7 bases, and 14 bases lay between the germline ends. Germline CDR1 MDHEN, CDR2 SYDVKM. CDR3 nucleotides: TGTGCCAGCCATGCGGGGGCGAGTGAAAAACTGTTTTTT. Its translation is CASHAGASEKLFF.

The V call is TRBV6-5, the J call TRBJ2-4; no clear D. CDR1 and CDR2 (germline): MNHEY, SVGAGI. Deletions cut 7 bases from V and 2 bases from J, with 9 bases between. CDR3 size: 13 residues. This chain's CDR3 is CASTTFSKNIQYF. The CDR3 nucleotides read TGTGCCAGCACGACATTTTCCAAAAACATTCAGTACTTC.

The chain has TRBV9 and TRBJ1-2; 11 bases agree with TRBD1. V lost 1 base to trimming and J lost 0 bases; unmatched junction nucleotides: 2. This CDR3 comprises 16 residues. Per the germline V gene, CDR1 is SGDLS and CDR2 is YYNGEE. The CDR3 loop is CASSVRDRGSNYGYTF. The DNA for the CDR3 is TGTGCCAGCAGCGTAAGGGACAGGGGGTCTAACTATGGCTACACCTTC.

This clone was seen only a few times. This chain links TRBV5-1 with TRBJ2-4; perhaps D is TRBD1 or TRBD2 (5 bases each). V shed 0 bases and J shed 0 bases, with 10 bases lying between them. Germline V gives CDR1 SGHRS, CDR2 YFSETQ. The length of the CDR3 is 16 residues. The CDR3 DNA follows: TGCGCCAGCAGCTTGGAATCCGGGACAGCCAAAAACATTCAGTACTTC. Residues: CASSLESGTAKNIQYF.